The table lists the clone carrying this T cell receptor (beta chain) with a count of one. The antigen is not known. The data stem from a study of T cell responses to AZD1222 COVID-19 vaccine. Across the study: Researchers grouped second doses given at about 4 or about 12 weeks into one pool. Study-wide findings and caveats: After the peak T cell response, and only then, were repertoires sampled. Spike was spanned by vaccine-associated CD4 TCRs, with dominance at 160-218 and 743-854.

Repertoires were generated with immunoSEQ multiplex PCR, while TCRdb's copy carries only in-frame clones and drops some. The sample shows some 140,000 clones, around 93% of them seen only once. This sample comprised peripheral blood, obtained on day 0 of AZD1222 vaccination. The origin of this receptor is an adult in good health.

The CDR3 DNA reads as TGTGCCAGCAGCCGCACCGGGACCATGGGGACTGAAGCTTTCTTT. It yields the protein CASSRTGTMGTEAFF. V gene TRBV7-8 combines with J gene TRBJ1-1; the D gene is possibly TRBD1 (5 bases). The CDR3 spans 15 residues. Germline V CDR1 and CDR2: SGHVS, FQNEAQ. V was cut by 5 bases and J by 5 bases, with 18 bases left in between.